This T cell receptor delta chain was sequenced during a study of Vδ1+ human thymocytes. Alphabeta T cells were depleted, then CD3+ Vdelta1+ Vdelta2- thymocytes were FACS-sorted. CDR3 length equals 19 residues. Germline assignment: CDR1 TSWWSYY and CDR2 QGS. The V gene end was trimmed by 1 base and the J gene end by 6 bases; junction bases not matched to a gene: 18. Notes on the study in general: Highly polyclonal TRG and TRD repertoires with Gaussian CDR3 length distributions appeared in thymus. Despite high sort purity, about a fifth of thymic T cell receptor delta sequences were Vdelta2.

Extracted RNA was reverse transcribed into cDNA. CDR3 amplicons came from multiplex PCR with pooled V-gene forward and constant-region reverse primers. TCRdb reprocessed the multiplex PCR reads through CATT. The sample has some 55,000 delta-chain clones; roughly 15% are singletons. This clone was observed a handful of times. Its antigen remains unidentified. Specimen: Vdelta1+ gamma-delta thymocytes from the thymus. Subset here: FACS-sorted CD3+ TCRalphabeta- TCRVdelta1+ TCRVdelta2- thymocytes. The chain uses TRDV1 and TRDJ1; TRDD2 aligns across 9 bases. The sequence derives from a boy younger than two who had congenital heart surgery. The CDR3 loop reads CALGEPRPSYQIRRYKLIF. CDR3 nucleotides: TGTGCTCTTGGGGAACCGCGGCCTTCCTACCAAATACGGCGATATAAACTCATCTTT.